The rows below give T cell receptor beta chains drawn from one sample of a study of cytotoxic CD8 clonotypes in ibrutinib-treated CLL. Repertoires were generated with immunoSEQ multiplex PCR, while TCRdb's copy carries only in-frame clones and drops some. The sample includes roughly 42,000 clones, approximately 70% seen only once; the top ten take 20% to 25%. This specimen consisted of PBMCs, obtained after 24 months of ibrutinib treatment. The receptor set was obtained from a human donor with chronic lymphocytic leukemia. CDR3s include the opening cysteine and the closing phenylalanine or tryptophan. The order of the fields is D gene, V gene, J gene, clone size, CDR3 protein, CDR3 DNA. D genes are given only for firm matches. Rows may omit the clone size; those that give it use once, few, many or a size class.

D gene: NA
V gene: TRBV7-2
J gene: TRBJ2-7
clone size: NA
CDR3 protein: CASSLYNEQYF
CDR3 DNA: TGTGCCAGCAGCTTATACAACGAGCAGTACTTC

D gene: TRBD1
V gene: TRBV10-3
J gene: TRBJ2-7
clone size: NA
CDR3 protein: CAIRPPGQGYEQYF
CDR3 DNA: TGTGCCATCAGGCCCCCGGGACAGGGCTACGAGCAGTACTTC

D gene: NA
V gene: TRBV28
J gene: TRBJ2-2
clone size: NA
CDR3 protein: CASSVLQGRTGELFF
CDR3 DNA: TGTGCCAGCAGTGTACTTCAGGGGCGCACCGGGGAGCTGTTTTTT

D gene: NA
V gene: TRBV5-6
J gene: TRBJ1-2
clone size: few
CDR3 protein: CASSFRSGNYGYTF
CDR3 DNA: TGTGCCAGCAGCTTTCGGTCCGGAAACTATGGCTACACCTTC

D gene: NA
V gene: TRBV6-5
J gene: TRBJ1-1
clone size: once
CDR3 protein: CAGFLGETDTEAFF
CDR3 DNA: TGTGCCGGTTTTTTGGGCGAAACGGACACTGAAGCTTTCTTT

D gene: NA
V gene: TRBV5-8
J gene: TRBJ1-1
clone size: NA
CDR3 protein: CASSLANWGAREAFF
CDR3 DNA: TGTGCCAGCAGCTTGGCCAATTGGGGGGCCCGTGAAGCTTTCTTT

D gene: NA
V gene: TRBV6-5
J gene: TRBJ1-1
clone size: medium-sized
CDR3 protein: CASRFRRGRNTEAFF
CDR3 DNA: TGTGCCAGCAGGTTCAGGAGGGGTCGAAACACTGAAGCTTTCTTT

D gene: NA
V gene: TRBV9
J gene: TRBJ2-7
clone size: NA
CDR3 protein: CASSVDQALRPYEQYF
CDR3 DNA: TGTGCCAGCAGCGTAGACCAGGCCCTTAGGCCGTACGAGCAGTACTTC

D gene: NA
V gene: TRBV19
J gene: TRBJ1-5
clone size: NA
CDR3 protein: CASNAGLNQPQHF
CDR3 DNA: TGTGCCAGTAACGCGGGGCTCAATCAGCCCCAGCATTTT

D gene: NA
V gene: TRBV20-1
J gene: TRBJ2-3
clone size: NA
CDR3 protein: CSAPKDYTQYF
CDR3 DNA: TGCAGTGCTCCGAAGGATTATACGCAGTATTTT

D gene: TRBD2
V gene: TRBV4-2
J gene: TRBJ2-5
clone size: NA
CDR3 protein: CASSQYGTSGEETQYF
CDR3 DNA: TGTGCCAGCAGCCAATACGGGACTAGCGGGGAAGAGACCCAGTACTTC

D gene: NA
V gene: TRBV9
J gene: TRBJ1-3
clone size: NA
CDR3 protein: CASSVEADSGNTIYF
CDR3 DNA: TGTGCCAGCAGCGTAGAGGCGGACTCTGGAAACACCATATATTTT

D gene: NA
V gene: TRBV25-1
J gene: TRBJ2-7
clone size: many
CDR3 protein: CASSRGTYEQYF
CDR3 DNA: TGTGCCAGCAGCAGGGGTACCTACGAGCAGTACTTC

D gene: NA
V gene: TRBV5-4
J gene: TRBJ2-3
clone size: few
CDR3 protein: CASSLVGSTDTQYF
CDR3 DNA: TGTGCCAGCAGCTTGGTAGGGAGCACAGATACGCAGTATTTT

D gene: NA
V gene: TRBV30
J gene: TRBJ1-1
clone size: NA
CDR3 protein: CAWADLTEAFF
CDR3 DNA: TGTGCCTGGGCGGACCTCACTGAAGCTTTCTTT

D gene: TRBD2
V gene: TRBV6-5
J gene: TRBJ2-7
clone size: few
CDR3 protein: CASTSRTSGNRQYF
CDR3 DNA: TGTGCCAGCACCTCTCGGACTAGCGGGAACCGACAGTACTTC

D gene: TRBD2
V gene: TRBV27
J gene: TRBJ2-7
clone size: NA
CDR3 protein: CASSFRTSGSLVGEQYF
CDR3 DNA: TGTGCCAGCAGTTTCCGGACTAGCGGGAGCCTAGTGGGCGAGCAGTACTTC

D gene: NA
V gene: TRBV2
J gene: TRBJ1-1
clone size: NA
CDR3 protein: CASSQDTEAFF
CDR3 DNA: TGTGCCAGCAGCCAGGACACTGAAGCTTTCTTT

D gene: NA
V gene: TRBV5-4
J gene: TRBJ2-5
clone size: NA
CDR3 protein: CASSSPGPHQETQYF
CDR3 DNA: TGTGCCAGCAGCTCCCCGGGCCCACACCAAGAGACCCAGTACTTC

D gene: TRBD2
V gene: TRBV7-3
J gene: TRBJ2-3
clone size: NA
CDR3 protein: CASSLRLANTDTQYF
CDR3 DNA: TGTGCCAGCAGCCTCAGACTAGCCAACACAGATACGCAGTATTTT

D gene: NA
V gene: TRBV10-2
J gene: TRBJ2-7
clone size: few
CDR3 protein: CATVAGTVTYEQYF
CDR3 DNA: TGCGCCACCGTAGCCGGGACGGTTACCTACGAGCAGTACTTC

D gene: NA
V gene: TRBV5-8
J gene: TRBJ2-7
clone size: NA
CDR3 protein: CASSFGGGFYEQYF
CDR3 DNA: TGTGCCAGCAGCTTTGGAGGGGGCTTCTACGAGCAGTACTTC